The text below deals with one T cell receptor beta chain. This sample is drawn from a study of blood T cell repertoires in COVID-19. Study in general: Samples taken during acute and convalescent COVID-19 were collected in the United States, Italy and Spain.

Participants came from under 30 US areas, aged roughly 18 to 95 years. Assignments of participants to cohorts depended upon their own reported clinical history. How the authors handled the data: Estimates of nucleated cell counts were drawn from the amplification of reference gene primers. Here immunoSEQ multiplex PCR was the method, and the copy in TCRdb shows in-frame clones only, minus some. V and J calls and clone size follow that table, whereas D and trimming were derived from the DNA. The data contain more than 300,000 clones, approximately 90% of them singletons. Trimming removed 5 bases from V and 5 bases from J, with 15 bases in between. CDR3 length: 14 amino acids. Germline CDR1 SGHTA, CDR2 FQGNSA.

Sequencing used PBMCs or T cells enriched from blood (not recorded which). The chain links TRBV7-2 to TRBJ1-2, with D unclear. The receptor was derived from a woman in her 30s who had been exposed to COVID-19. The CDR3 sequence is CASSPGRDFYGYTF. The DNA for the CDR3 is TGTGCCAGCAGCCCCGGGAGGGATTTTTATGGCTACACCTTC.